The 5 T cell receptor beta chains in this list originate from one sample, sequenced in a study of blood T cell repertoires in COVID-19. Clones were read by immunoSEQ multiplex PCR, and TCRdb kept only the in-frame ones, dropping some. The table shows 200,000 to 300,000 clones, with 80% to 85% occurring only once. Sequencing was carried out using peripheral blood. The receptors shown here come from a man in his forties with acute or convalescent COVID-19.

This chain joins TRBV7-8 and TRBJ1-1; 7 nucleotides line up with TRBD1. J gave up 1 base and V 6 bases, and 5 bases lay outside the gene matches. CDR3 size: 14 residues. Germline V gene lookup returns CDR1 SGHVS and CDR2 FQNEAQ. CDR3 in amino acids: CASRQGLGNTEAFF. CDR3 nucleotides: TGTGCCAGCAGACAGGGGCTGGGGAACACTGAAGCTTTCTTT. Variable domain in full (rest from reference TRBV7-8 and TRBJ1-1): GAGVSQSPRYKVAKRGQDVALRCDPISGHVSLFWYQQALGQGPEFLTYFQNEAQLDKSGLPSDRFFAERPEGSVSTLKIQRTQQEDSAVYLCASRQGLGNTEAFFGQGTRLTVV.

V and J are TRBV3-1 (or the pseudogene TRBV3-2) and TRBJ2-3; 9 positions match TRBD1. The CDR3 is made up of 14 amino acids. J lost 4 bases, V lost 3 bases, and 2 bases had no gene match. Germline lookup yields CDR1 LGHDT and CDR2 YNNKEL (reference sequence). Here the CDR3 reads CASSQGQGPDTQYF. The CDR3 nucleotides are TGTGCCAGCAGCCAGGGACAGGGCCCAGATACGCAGTATTTT.

The rearrangement links TRBV5-5 to TRBJ2-7, with D tentatively TRBD1 (6 bases). The CDR3 covers 15 residues. Trimming shortened V by 1 base and J by 3 bases, and 14 bases separated the two germline ends. The germline gives CDR1 SGHKS, CDR2 YYEKEE (reference sequence). The CDR3 loop is CASSLTRQGYYEQYF. The DNA for the CDR3 is TGTGCCAGCAGCTTGACACGGCAGGGGTACTACGAGCAGTACTTC.

The chain joins TRBV29-1 to TRBJ2-7; 8 nucleotides match TRBD2. The V gene end was trimmed by 8 bases and the J gene end by 6 bases; junction bases not matched to a gene: 12. The V gene's germline CDR1 is SQVTM and CDR2 ANQGSEA. The CDR3 extends over 13 amino acids. The CDR3 bases are TGCAGCCTCCAGGGACTAGTACAAGGCGAGCAGTACTTC. Translating it yields CSLQGLVQGEQYF.

The chain carries TRBV11-2 and TRBJ2-5; D remains ambiguous. Looked up from germline, CDR1 is SGHAT and CDR2 is FQNNGV. The CDR3 is 11 residues long. V was pared by 6 bases and J by 4 bases, with 6 bases between. The CDR3 nucleotides read TGTGCCAGCAGGAGAGGAGAGACCCAGTACTTC. Amino acid sequence: CASRRGETQYF.